The entry below describes one T cell receptor beta chain. Its antigen is as yet unknown. V was trimmed by 4 bases and J by 3 bases, leaving 14 bases between them. The CDR3 covers 14 residues. Germline CDR1 is SGHRS and CDR2 is YFSETQ. The entry originates in a study of cytomegalovirus exposure and HLA in healthy donors. Study-level results: Later analysis placed DRB1 highest and HLA-C lowest in TCR association rates, which differed by HLA locus. The study labeled about 160 TCR beta chains cytomegalovirus-associated. Other equally common chains were less clonally expanded than HLA-associated TCR beta chains, a later analysis showed. In an earlier analysis, about 87% or about 30%: the productive usage of most TCR beta V segments.

Vbeta (60) and Jbeta (13) primers were used in the PCR. Generated by immunoSEQ multiplex PCR, the TCRdb table keeps only in-frame clones and is missing some. The sample holds about 150,000 clones, 82% seen once. V and J are TRBV5-1 and TRBJ2-7, with a tentative D call TRBD2 (6 bases). Sequenced: PBMCs. This clonotype was sampled from a woman in her forties or fifties in good health and CMV-seropositive. CDR3 bases: TGCGCCAGCAGCCCAAACTACGGGGGCTACGAGCAGTACTTC. Protein: CASSPNYGGYEQYF. The full variable domain, rest sourced from reference TRBV5-1 and TRBJ2-7, is KAGVTQTPRYLIKTRGQQVTLSCSPISGHRSVSWYQQTPGQGLQFLFEYFSETQRNKGNFPGRFSGRQFSNSRSEMNVSTLELGDSALYLCASSPNYGGYEQYFGPGTRLTVT.